This T cell receptor beta chain originates from a study of regulatory T cells in long-lasting Graves disease. Whole-study findings and limits: Patients whose Graves' disease persisted exhibited lower TCR diversity than those newly diagnosed. Only a small sample size was used, which may have cut accuracy. TRBV28, TRBJ1-2 and TRBJ2-5 were segments that persistent disease favored.

Regarding time point: newly diagnosed GD, antithyroid drugs for less than 3 months. PBMCs provided the RNA from which the TCR library was made. In building TCR beta libraries, iRepertoire HTBI primers were used together with Arm-PCR of CDR3 regions. TCRdb redid the calling of the multiplex PCR reads with MiXCR, one entry per CDR3 protein. The sample lists hundreds of thousands of distinct CDR3 sequences; about 16% were seen once. Trimming removed 8 bases at V and 1 base at J, with 5 bases between. CDR3 length equals 11 residues. Per germline, CDR1 ENHRY and CDR2 SYGVKD. This clonotype was found many times. Its antigen is unidentified. This sample was shared with a second study, whose subject was T cells in Graves' hyperthyroidism and ophthalmopathy.

The receptor was derived from a woman younger than 45 with Graves disease. The gene calls are TRBV10-3 and TRBJ1-1; unclear D gene. This specimen consisted of peripheral blood mononuclear cells (PBMCs), obtained at new diagnosis, from a patient treated with antithyroid drugs. In DNA, the CDR3 is TGTGCCATCTCGGGGAACACTGAAGCTTTCTTT. Its protein product is CAISGNTEAFF.